This TCR beta chain was profiled in a study of siplizumab effects on memory and regulatory T cells. This clone was recorded only once. The target antigen is unknown. Sequencing used immunoSEQ multiplex PCR; TCRdb keeps in-frame clones, though not all of them. Of 50,000 to 70,000 clones listed, just over 95% are singletons. Study-wide findings and caveats: Alloreactive sequences tracing back to unstimulated CD4+ memory cells fell significantly with siplizumab.

Germline V gene lookup returns CDR1 SQVTM and CDR2 ANQGSEA. V was cut by 3 bases and J by 7 bases, with 19 bases left in between. There are 15 residues in the CDR3. This chain connects TRBV29-1 to TRBJ2-1; D perhaps matches TRBD2 (5 bases). The sequence derives from a human donor in good health. The specimen sequenced was naive CD8+ T cells sorted from blood. The CDR3 reads CSVDGVRGKGNEQFF. The CDR3 nucleotides read TGCAGCGTTGACGGGGTACGGGGAAAAGGGAATGAGCAGTTCTTC.